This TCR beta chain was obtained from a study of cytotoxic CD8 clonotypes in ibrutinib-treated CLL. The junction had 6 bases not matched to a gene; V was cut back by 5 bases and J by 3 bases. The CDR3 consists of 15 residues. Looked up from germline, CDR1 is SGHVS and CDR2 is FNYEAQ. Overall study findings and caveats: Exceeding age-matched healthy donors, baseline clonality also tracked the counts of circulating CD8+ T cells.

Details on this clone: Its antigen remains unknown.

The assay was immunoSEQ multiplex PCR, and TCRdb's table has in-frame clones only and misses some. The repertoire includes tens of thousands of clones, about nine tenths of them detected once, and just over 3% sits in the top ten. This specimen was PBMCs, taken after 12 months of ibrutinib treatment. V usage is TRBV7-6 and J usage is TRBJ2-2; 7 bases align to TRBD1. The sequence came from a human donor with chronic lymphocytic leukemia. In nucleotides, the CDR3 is TGTGCCAGCAGCCCGAGACAGGGATACACCGGGGAGCTGTTTTTT. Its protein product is CASSPRQGYTGELFF.